These 6 T cell receptor beta chains originate from one sample sequenced in a study of blood T cell repertoires in COVID-19. Profiled with immunoSEQ multiplex PCR; TCRdb holds only in-frame clones, not every one. Among 100,000 to 110,000 clones listed, 85% were seen once. Sequenced: peripheral blood. These receptors all come from a human donor in a cohort sampled during active COVID-19.

The J gene is TRBJ1-1, the V gene TRBV2, with D perhaps matching TRBD1 (6 bases). V was trimmed by 6 bases and J by 1 base, leaving 15 bases between them. Germline assignment: CDR1 SNHLY and CDR2 FYNNEI. The CDR3 contains 15 residues. CDR3 nucleotides: TGTGCCAGCAGGACACACAGGGCGGGGAACACTGAAGCTTTCTTT. This codes for CASRTHRAGNTEAFF.

The chain joins TRBV7-9 to TRBJ1-5; TRBD1 agrees at 7 bases. CDR1 SEHNR and CDR2 FQNEAQ come from the germline V gene (reference sequence). The CDR3 runs to 16 residues. J was trimmed by 7 bases and V by 1 base; bases with no gene match: 10. In DNA, the CDR3 is TGTGCCAGCAGCTTAGACAAAGGGGGCGCAGGACAGCCCCAGCATTTT. Translating gives CASSLDKGGAGQPQHF.

This chain connects TRBV6-2 or TRBV6-3 to TRBJ2-7, with 9 nucleotides matching TRBD1. CDR3 length: 14 amino acids. V dropped 5 bases and J dropped 5; count of bases not matched to a gene: 7. The germline gives CDR1 MNHEY, CDR2 SVGEGT. CDR3 sequence: CASSAPGQGHEQYF. The CDR3 DNA sequence: TGTGCCAGCAGTGCACCGGGACAGGGCCACGAGCAGTACTTC.

The V and J genes are TRBV5-6 and TRBJ1-2, with 7 positions matching TRBD1. Trimming cost V 4 bases and J 7 bases; bases outside gene matches: 4. The germline V gene has CDR1 SGHDT and CDR2 YYEEEE. The CDR3 sequence is 12 residues long. DNA of the CDR3: TGTGCCAGCAGCAACAGGGGAGGTGGCTACACCTTC. It translates to CASSNRGGGYTF. The complete variable domain, with remaining parts taken from reference TRBV5-6 and TRBJ1-2, reads DAGVTQSPTHLIKTRGQQVTLRCSPKSGHDTVSWYQQALGQGPQFIFQYYEEEERQRGNFPDRFSGHQFPNYSSELNVNALLLGDSALYLCASSNRGGGYTFGSGTRLTVV.

The count of this clone is one. The CDR3 protein is CASRNIAGGANEQFF. CDR3 nucleotides: TGTGCCAGCAGAAACATAGCGGGAGGAGCCAATGAGCAGTTCTTC. This chain connects TRBV6-5 to TRBJ2-1; TRBD2 aligns across 10 bases. The CDR3 consists of 15 residues. The germline CDR1 and CDR2 sequences are MNHEY and SVGAGI. The V and J ends lost 6 bases and 6 bases, in that order; junction bases with no gene match: 8.

The chain employs TRBV15 and TRBJ2-7, with 12 bases that match TRBD2. Per the germline V gene, CDR1 is LNHNV and CDR2 is YYDKDF (reference sequence). Losses at the gene ends were 8 bases for V and 4 bases for J; bases not matched to a gene: 3. This CDR3 is 13 amino acids long. The DNA of the CDR3 is TGTGCCACCTCGACTAGCGGGAGTTACGAGCAGTACTTC. This encodes CATSTSGSYEQYF.